These T cell receptor beta chains were read from a single sample in a study of blood T cell repertoires in COVID-19. Sequencing used immunoSEQ multiplex PCR; TCRdb keeps in-frame clones, though not all of them. This table has about 77,000 clones, about 91% appearing once. The specimen sequenced was peripheral blood. These receptor sequences come from a woman older than 75 with acute or convalescent COVID-19. The CDR3 runs from the conserved cysteine through the conserved F or W. D genes are given only for firm matches. A row's size may be missing; if present it is once, few, many or a size class.

J gene: TRBJ2-7
D gene: TRBD1
V gene: TRBV4-3
clone size: NA
CDR3 protein: CASSQEPPTGTGYNYEQYF
CDR3 DNA: TGCGCCAGCAGCCAAGAGCCCCCCACCGGGACAGGGTACAACTACGAGCAGTACTTC

J gene: TRBJ2-2
D gene: NA
V gene: TRBV21-1
clone size: once
CDR3 protein: CASSNRGRGNTGELFF
CDR3 DNA: TGTGCCAGCAGCAACCGAGGCAGGGGAAACACCGGGGAGCTGTTTTTT

J gene: TRBJ1-2
D gene: NA
V gene: TRBV5-5
clone size: NA
CDR3 protein: CASSLGIRELYGYTF
CDR3 DNA: TGTGCCAGCAGCTTGGGGATCCGGGAACTATATGGCTACACCTTC

J gene: TRBJ2-5
D gene: NA
V gene: TRBV5-5
clone size: NA
CDR3 protein: CASSLLRTDQETQYF
CDR3 DNA: TGTGCCAGCAGCTTGCTTCGGACTGACCAAGAGACCCAGTACTTC

J gene: TRBJ1-5
D gene: NA
V gene: TRBV6-1
clone size: few
CDR3 protein: CASSEPQGYNQPQHF
CDR3 DNA: TGTGCCAGCAGTGAACCCCAGGGTTACAATCAGCCCCAGCATTTT

J gene: TRBJ2-7
D gene: TRBD2
V gene: TRBV15
clone size: NA
CDR3 protein: CATSRDLRRSGSHEQYF
CDR3 DNA: TGTGCCACCAGCAGAGATCTACGTAGGAGCGGGAGCCACGAGCAGTACTTC

J gene: TRBJ1-2
D gene: TRBD1
V gene: TRBV7-2
clone size: NA
CDR3 protein: CASSSGGAKEGYTF
CDR3 DNA: TGTGCCAGCAGCTCAGGGGGCGCAAAGGAAGGCTACACCTTC

J gene: TRBJ1-1
D gene: TRBD1
V gene: TRBV6-2/TRBV6-3
clone size: NA
CDR3 protein: CASSSGTGRTEAFF
CDR3 DNA: TGTGCCAGCAGCAGTGGGACAGGTAGGACTGAAGCTTTCTTT

J gene: TRBJ1-6
D gene: TRBD1
V gene: TRBV5-1
clone size: NA
CDR3 protein: CASSLRDRDSPLHF
CDR3 DNA: TGCGCCAGCAGCTTGAGGGACAGGGATTCACCCCTCCACTTT

J gene: TRBJ2-1
D gene: NA
V gene: TRBV10-3
clone size: NA
CDR3 protein: CAISEPSSPKSSYNEQFF
CDR3 DNA: TGTGCCATCAGTGAGCCGTCTAGCCCAAAAAGCTCCTACAATGAGCAGTTCTTC

J gene: TRBJ2-6
D gene: TRBD1
V gene: TRBV11-2
clone size: NA
CDR3 protein: CASSQRQGADGANVLTF
CDR3 DNA: TGTGCCAGCAGCCAACGACAGGGGGCAGATGGGGCCAACGTCCTGACTTTC

J gene: TRBJ2-1
D gene: TRBD2
V gene: TRBV18
clone size: NA
CDR3 protein: CASSPTSSEQFF
CDR3 DNA: TGTGCCAGCTCACCGACTAGCAGTGAGCAGTTCTTC

J gene: TRBJ2-7
D gene: TRBD1
V gene: TRBV9
clone size: NA
CDR3 protein: CASSVDAGTGGSEQYF
CDR3 DNA: TGTGCCAGCAGCGTAGACGCCGGGACAGGGGGAAGCGAGCAGTACTTC

J gene: TRBJ1-1
D gene: NA
V gene: TRBV7-6
clone size: few
CDR3 protein: CASSLLAGLNTEAFF
CDR3 DNA: TGTGCCAGCAGCTTATTGGCAGGGTTGAACACTGAAGCTTTCTTT

J gene: TRBJ2-7
D gene: TRBD1
V gene: TRBV27
clone size: few
CDR3 protein: CASSLTGTGYYEQYF
CDR3 DNA: TGTGCCAGCAGTTTGACCGGGACAGGGTACTACGAGCAGTACTTC

J gene: TRBJ1-1
D gene: NA
V gene: TRBV2
clone size: NA
CDR3 protein: CASGDGGNTEAFF
CDR3 DNA: TGTGCCAGCGGGGACGGGGGGAACACTGAAGCTTTCTTT

J gene: TRBJ1-2
D gene: TRBD1
V gene: TRBV6-5
clone size: NA
CDR3 protein: CASSLGTGVYGYTF
CDR3 DNA: TGTGCCAGCAGTCTCGGGACAGGAGTCTATGGCTACACCTTC

J gene: TRBJ2-3
D gene: NA
V gene: TRBV6-6
clone size: NA
CDR3 protein: CASRDGGPTDTQYF
CDR3 DNA: TGTGCCAGCAGAGATGGGGGCCCCACAGATACGCAGTATTTT

J gene: TRBJ1-2
D gene: NA
V gene: TRBV6-5
clone size: NA
CDR3 protein: CASTNRETYTF
CDR3 DNA: TGTGCCAGCACTAACAGGGAGACCTACACCTTC

J gene: TRBJ1-2
D gene: TRBD1
V gene: TRBV19
clone size: NA
CDR3 protein: CASSSDRGLYGYTF
CDR3 DNA: TGTGCCAGTTCCTCGGACAGGGGGCTTTATGGCTACACCTTC

J gene: TRBJ2-2
D gene: NA
V gene: TRBV2
clone size: NA
CDR3 protein: CASSEGRDSGTGELFF
CDR3 DNA: TGTGCCAGCAGTGAAGGTCGAGACAGTGGCACCGGGGAGCTGTTTTTT

J gene: TRBJ1-2
D gene: NA
V gene: TRBV4-2
clone size: NA
CDR3 protein: CASSQERGSHGYTF
CDR3 DNA: TGTGCCAGCAGCCAAGAAAGGGGGTCCCATGGCTACACCTTC

J gene: TRBJ2-3
D gene: NA
V gene: TRBV10-1
clone size: NA
CDR3 protein: CASNGPGVTDTQYF
CDR3 DNA: TGCGCCAGCAACGGGCCGGGAGTCACAGATACGCAGTATTTT

J gene: TRBJ1-2
D gene: TRBD1
V gene: TRBV5-4
clone size: NA
CDR3 protein: CASSSGGYGYTF
CDR3 DNA: TGTGCCAGCAGCTCAGGGGGCTATGGCTACACCTTC

J gene: TRBJ2-7
D gene: TRBD2
V gene: TRBV6-5
clone size: NA
CDR3 protein: CASSSLTSGYEQYF
CDR3 DNA: TGTGCCAGCAGTTCCCTGACTAGCGGCTACGAGCAGTACTTC

J gene: TRBJ2-1
D gene: TRBD2
V gene: TRBV7-8
clone size: NA
CDR3 protein: CASSATSVNEQFF
CDR3 DNA: TGTGCCAGCAGCGCAACTAGCGTCAATGAGCAGTTCTTC

J gene: TRBJ1-1
D gene: NA
V gene: TRBV6-1
clone size: NA
CDR3 protein: CASSDPQGLGNTEAFF
CDR3 DNA: TGTGCCAGCAGTGATCCGCAGGGACTGGGGAACACTGAAGCTTTCTTT

J gene: TRBJ2-5
D gene: NA
V gene: TRBV13
clone size: NA
CDR3 protein: CASSLEVAGRETQYF
CDR3 DNA: TGTGCCAGCAGCTTAGAGGTGGCAGGGCGGGAGACCCAGTACTTC

J gene: TRBJ1-5
D gene: NA
V gene: TRBV18
clone size: NA
CDR3 protein: CASSPRSGSNQPQHF
CDR3 DNA: TGTGCCAGCTCCCCAAGGTCGGGGAGCAATCAGCCCCAGCATTTT

J gene: TRBJ1-1
D gene: NA
V gene: TRBV2
clone size: NA
CDR3 protein: CASSPAYSEIFTANTEAFF
CDR3 DNA: TGTGCCAGCAGTCCAGCCTACAGTGAGATCTTTACTGCGAACACTGAAGCTTTCTTT

J gene: TRBJ2-6
D gene: TRBD1
V gene: TRBV10-1
clone size: NA
CDR3 protein: CARSGQGAGANVLTF
CDR3 DNA: TGCGCCCGCAGCGGACAGGGTGCGGGGGCCAACGTCCTGACTTTC

J gene: TRBJ1-6
D gene: TRBD1
V gene: TRBV5-1
clone size: NA
CDR3 protein: CASSNKGARNNSPLHF
CDR3 DNA: TGCGCCAGCAGCAACAAGGGGGCGCGGAATAATTCACCCCTCCACTTT

J gene: TRBJ2-3
D gene: TRBD2
V gene: TRBV18
clone size: NA
CDR3 protein: CASSPPGLAGVTDTQYF
CDR3 DNA: TGTGCCAGCTCACCACCGGGACTAGCGGGGGTCACAGATACGCAGTATTTT

J gene: TRBJ2-7
D gene: TRBD1
V gene: TRBV3-1/TRBV3-2
clone size: NA
CDR3 protein: CASSQAAGGIFHEQYF
CDR3 DNA: TGTGCCAGCAGCCAAGCGGCAGGGGGCATTTTCCACGAGCAGTACTTC

J gene: TRBJ1-1
D gene: NA
V gene: TRBV3-1/TRBV3-2
clone size: NA
CDR3 protein: CASSSLRENTEAFF
CDR3 DNA: TGTGCCAGCAGCTCACTACGAGAGAACACTGAAGCTTTCTTT

J gene: TRBJ1-1
D gene: NA
V gene: TRBV7-9
clone size: NA
CDR3 protein: CASSPTRQASNTEAFF
CDR3 DNA: TGTGCCAGCAGCCCAACCCGTCAGGCATCGAACACTGAAGCTTTCTTT

J gene: TRBJ1-1
D gene: NA
V gene: TRBV19
clone size: few
CDR3 protein: CASSIPGGTEAFF
CDR3 DNA: TGTGCCAGTAGTATACCGGGGGGGACTGAAGCTTTCTTT

J gene: TRBJ2-7
D gene: NA
V gene: TRBV3-1/TRBV3-2
clone size: NA
CDR3 protein: CASSQEKRRADYSYEQYF
CDR3 DNA: TGTGCCAGCAGCCAAGAAAAGAGGCGGGCGGACTATTCCTACGAGCAGTACTTC

J gene: TRBJ1-5
D gene: TRBD1
V gene: TRBV6-1
clone size: few
CDR3 protein: CASSERDRINQPQHF
CDR3 DNA: TGTGCCAGCAGTGAACGGGACAGGATTAATCAGCCCCAGCATTTT

J gene: TRBJ2-3
D gene: NA
V gene: TRBV12-5
clone size: once
CDR3 protein: CASGLVQGVYTQYF
CDR3 DNA: TGTGCTAGTGGTTTGGTCCAGGGTGTGTATACGCAGTATTTT

J gene: TRBJ2-3
D gene: NA
V gene: TRBV27
clone size: once
CDR3 protein: CASSLEGDTQYF
CDR3 DNA: TGTGCCAGCAGTTTAGAGGGAGATACGCAGTATTTT

J gene: TRBJ1-1
D gene: NA
V gene: TRBV6-2/TRBV6-3
clone size: few
CDR3 protein: CASSRGPLYGTEAFF
CDR3 DNA: TGTGCCAGCAGTCGCGGTCCACTATATGGCACTGAAGCTTTCTTT